This is a list of T cell receptor beta chains from one sample in a study of cytomegalovirus exposure and HLA in healthy donors. Sequenced by immunoSEQ multiplex PCR; TCRdb stores in-frame clones only, minus some. The data hold under 200,000 clones, with approximately 88% observed a single time. Sequenced sample: PBMCs. Source of these receptors: a man aged 25 to 40 in good health and CMV-seronegative. The CDR3 runs from the conserved cysteine through the conserved F or W. The D gene is left open where the match is weak. The listing skips clone size in some rows; elsewhere it reads once, few, many or a size class.

v_gene	abundance	d_gene	j_gene	CDR3nt	CDR3aa
TRBV19	-	TRBD1	TRBJ1-5	TGTGCCAGCAGACCTCGGAGGGGGCCGAATCAGCCCCAGCATTTT	CASRPRRGPNQPQHF
TRBV19	-	TRBD1	TRBJ2-5	TGTGCCAGTAGCATGACAGGGGCCGATGAGACCCAGTACTTC	CASSMTGADETQYF
TRBV6-5	-	-	TRBJ2-1	TGTGCCAGCAGTTATTACGGGGATTACAATGAGCAGTTCTTC	CASSYYGDYNEQFF
TRBV4-2	-	TRBD2	TRBJ2-7	TGTGCCAGCAGAAGTAGCGGGAGCTCCTACGAGCAGTACTTC	CASRSSGSSYEQYF
TRBV15	-	-	TRBJ1-5	TGTGCCACCAGCGCCAGTAATCAGCCCCAGCATTTT	CATSASNQPQHF
TRBV6-6	-	-	TRBJ1-1	TGTGCCAGCAGTTACCCGCGGGGACGAGGAACTGAAGCTTTCTTT	CASSYPRGRGTEAFF
TRBV6-4	-	-	TRBJ1-6	TGTGCCAGCAGTGACTCGAGGCGGGGACCCCTCCACTTT	CASSDSRRGPLHF
TRBV5-1	-	TRBD2	TRBJ2-3	TGCGCCAGCAGCTGGGGGACTAGCGAGTACACAGATACGCAGTATTTT	CASSWGTSEYTDTQYF
TRBV29-1	-	TRBD2	TRBJ2-2	TGCAGCGCTAATCCCGGGACTAGCGGAGTGAACACCGGGGAGCTGTTTTTT	CSANPGTSGVNTGELFF
TRBV7-6	-	-	TRBJ2-1	TGTGCCAGCAGCCAAACCGGGACACTGATTGGCAATGAGCAGTTCTTC	CASSQTGTLIGNEQFF
TRBV2	-	TRBD1	TRBJ1-5	TGTGCCACCGGGGGCTGGCAGGGGGCTAATCAGCCCCAGCATTTT	CATGGWQGANQPQHF
TRBV18	-	TRBD1	TRBJ1-1	TGTGCCAGCTCCCTGCCGGGACAGGGAATGAACACTGAAGCTTTCTTT	CASSLPGQGMNTEAFF
TRBV12-5	-	TRBD2	TRBJ2-7	TGTGCTAGTGGTTTCCCGGGAGGGGTCTACGAGCAGTACTTC	CASGFPGGVYEQYF
TRBV7-2	-	TRBD1	TRBJ2-1	TGTGCCAGCAGCTTCGTACCGGGACAGGGTGGGAATGAGCAGTTCTTC	CASSFVPGQGGNEQFF
TRBV18	-	TRBD1	TRBJ2-7	TGTGCCAGCTCAATAGAACAGGGGCTATACTCCTACGAGCAGTACTTC	CASSIEQGLYSYEQYF
TRBV5-8	-	-	TRBJ2-3	TGTGCCAGCAGCTTGTCGCGATCTTACACAGATACGCAGTATTTT	CASSLSRSYTDTQYF
TRBV5-1	-	TRBD2	TRBJ2-5	TGCGCCAGCAGCTTGGTAGTAGCGGGGGGGCCGGAGACCCAGTACTTC	CASSLVVAGGPETQYF
TRBV9	-	-	TRBJ1-3	TGTGCCAGCAGCGTATCAACAGGGATGTTGGGAAACACCATATATTTT	CASSVSTGMLGNTIYF
TRBV7-2	-	-	TRBJ2-3	TGTGCCAGCAGCTTAGATCAGGGCGGGAAAGTGTACACAGATACGCAGTATTTT	CASSLDQGGKVYTDTQYF
TRBV6-5	-	-	TRBJ2-7	TGTGCCAGCAGTTACTCGGAGGGGATCAACGAGCAGTACTTC	CASSYSEGINEQYF
TRBV10-2	-	-	TRBJ1-3	TGCGCCAGCAGTGATCAGGGACACTTTATCTCTGGAAACACCATATATTTT	CASSDQGHFISGNTIYF
TRBV7-9	once	TRBD1	TRBJ2-5	TGTGCCAGCAGCCCTGACAGGGGCCAAGAGACCCAGTACTTC	CASSPDRGQETQYF
TRBV2	-	-	TRBJ1-2	TGTGCCAGGAAACAGGGTACCTCCTATGGCTACACCTTC	CARKQGTSYGYTF
TRBV9	-	TRBD2	TRBJ2-7	TGTGCCAGCAGCGCCCCAGCGGTTAGCGGGAGAGGCACCTACGAGCAGTACTTC	CASSAPAVSGRGTYEQYF
TRBV29-1	once	-	TRBJ2-6	TGCAGCGTTGACGCCGGGAGTGGGGCCAACGTCCTGACTTTC	CSVDAGSGANVLTF
TRBV18	-	-	TRBJ1-1	TGTGCCAGCTCACTAGGATCTGACTTGAACACTGAAGCTTTCTTT	CASSLGSDLNTEAFF
TRBV19	-	-	TRBJ2-1	TGTGCCAGTAGTCTCAGGGACTACAATGAGCAGTTCTTC	CASSLRDYNEQFF
TRBV6-1	-	-	TRBJ1-1	TGTGCCAGCAGTGAACAGGGCGGGAACACTGAAGCTTTCTTT	CASSEQGGNTEAFF
TRBV9	-	-	TRBJ2-7	TGTGCCAGCAGCGTAGACGACGGGAGCGAGCAGTACTTC	CASSVDDGSEQYF
TRBV2	few	-	TRBJ2-2	TGTGCCAGCAGATCGGACAGTAACACCGGGGAGCTGTTTTTT	CASRSDSNTGELFF
TRBV19	-	TRBD1	TRBJ2-7	TGTGCCAGTAGTATCGGCCAGGGGGATTACGAGCAGTACTTC	CASSIGQGDYEQYF
TRBV9	once	-	TRBJ2-1	TGTGCCAGCAGCGGTTACCGGGACTTTCGCAATGAGCAGTTCTTC	CASSGYRDFRNEQFF
TRBV2	-	-	TRBJ1-2	TGTGCCAGCAGTGAGGGTTCGGGTCGACTTGGTGGCTACACCTTC	CASSEGSGRLGGYTF
TRBV5-5	few	-	TRBJ2-7	TGTGCCAGCAGCTTGTCGGGCAGCGGCCTTTACGAGCAGTACTTC	CASSLSGSGLYEQYF
TRBV14	-	TRBD1	TRBJ1-1	TGTGCCAGCAGCCGCCGACAGGGGGAATACACTGAAGCTTTCTTT	CASSRRQGEYTEAFF
TRBV6-5	-	-	TRBJ1-6	TGTGCCAGCAAGACATCGCGACAGCCTGCAGGAACCCTCCACTTT	CASKTSRQPAGTLHF
TRBV25-1	-	TRBD1	TRBJ2-7	TGTGCCAGCAGTGATCGCCCCGGACAGGGCCTACCCCACGAGCAGTACTTC	CASSDRPGQGLPHEQYF
TRBV6-5	-	TRBD1	TRBJ2-3	TGTGCCAGCAGTTACACCGGGACAGGGGCATCAGATACGCAGTATTTT	CASSYTGTGASDTQYF
TRBV4-1	-	TRBD2	TRBJ2-5	TGCGCCAGCAGCCACCCCCGTACTAGCGCCCAAGAGACCCAGTACTTC	CASSHPRTSAQETQYF
TRBV7-8	-	-	TRBJ2-5	TGTGCCAGCACAATTCTCAGGGAAGAGACCCAGTACTTC	CASTILREETQYF
TRBV30	-	-	TRBJ2-7	TGTGCCTGGTCCCTGACTGTATACGAGCAGTACTTC	CAWSLTVYEQYF
TRBV4-1	-	TRBD2	TRBJ2-7	TGCGCCAGCAGCCGCCAACTAGCGGGAGCCTCCTACGAGCAGTACTTC	CASSRQLAGASYEQYF
TRBV19	-	TRBD1	TRBJ2-2	TGTGCCAGTAGTACCGGGACAGGGCCCCCGAACACCGGGGAGCTGTTTTTT	CASSTGTGPPNTGELFF
TRBV5-1	-	TRBD1	TRBJ2-3	TGCGCCAGCAGCTTGGTTTCAGGGGGCTTTGATACGCAGTATTTT	CASSLVSGGFDTQYF
TRBV18	-	TRBD2	TRBJ2-3	TGTGCCAGCTCACCGGCTAGCGGGACTGGGGTAGATACGCAGTATTTT	CASSPASGTGVDTQYF
TRBV30	-	-	TRBJ2-7	TGTGCCTGGAGAAAACAGGGTGGCGAGCAGTACTTC	CAWRKQGGEQYF
TRBV12-5	-	-	TRBJ2-7	TGTGCTAGTGGTTTGGACGTAGACTACGAGCAGTGCTTC	CASGLDVDYEQCF
TRBV10-3	-	TRBD2	TRBJ2-1	TGTGCCATCATGGAGCGGGGGGACAATGAGCAGTTCTTC	CAIMERGDNEQFF
TRBV7-9	few	-	TRBJ1-4	TGTGCCAGCAGGGCAGGGGCGCGTGAAAAACTGTTTTTT	CASRAGAREKLFF
TRBV19	-	TRBD1	TRBJ2-2	TGTGCCAGTAGTGCCGAGGGACAGCCCAACACCGGGGAGCTGTTTTTT	CASSAEGQPNTGELFF